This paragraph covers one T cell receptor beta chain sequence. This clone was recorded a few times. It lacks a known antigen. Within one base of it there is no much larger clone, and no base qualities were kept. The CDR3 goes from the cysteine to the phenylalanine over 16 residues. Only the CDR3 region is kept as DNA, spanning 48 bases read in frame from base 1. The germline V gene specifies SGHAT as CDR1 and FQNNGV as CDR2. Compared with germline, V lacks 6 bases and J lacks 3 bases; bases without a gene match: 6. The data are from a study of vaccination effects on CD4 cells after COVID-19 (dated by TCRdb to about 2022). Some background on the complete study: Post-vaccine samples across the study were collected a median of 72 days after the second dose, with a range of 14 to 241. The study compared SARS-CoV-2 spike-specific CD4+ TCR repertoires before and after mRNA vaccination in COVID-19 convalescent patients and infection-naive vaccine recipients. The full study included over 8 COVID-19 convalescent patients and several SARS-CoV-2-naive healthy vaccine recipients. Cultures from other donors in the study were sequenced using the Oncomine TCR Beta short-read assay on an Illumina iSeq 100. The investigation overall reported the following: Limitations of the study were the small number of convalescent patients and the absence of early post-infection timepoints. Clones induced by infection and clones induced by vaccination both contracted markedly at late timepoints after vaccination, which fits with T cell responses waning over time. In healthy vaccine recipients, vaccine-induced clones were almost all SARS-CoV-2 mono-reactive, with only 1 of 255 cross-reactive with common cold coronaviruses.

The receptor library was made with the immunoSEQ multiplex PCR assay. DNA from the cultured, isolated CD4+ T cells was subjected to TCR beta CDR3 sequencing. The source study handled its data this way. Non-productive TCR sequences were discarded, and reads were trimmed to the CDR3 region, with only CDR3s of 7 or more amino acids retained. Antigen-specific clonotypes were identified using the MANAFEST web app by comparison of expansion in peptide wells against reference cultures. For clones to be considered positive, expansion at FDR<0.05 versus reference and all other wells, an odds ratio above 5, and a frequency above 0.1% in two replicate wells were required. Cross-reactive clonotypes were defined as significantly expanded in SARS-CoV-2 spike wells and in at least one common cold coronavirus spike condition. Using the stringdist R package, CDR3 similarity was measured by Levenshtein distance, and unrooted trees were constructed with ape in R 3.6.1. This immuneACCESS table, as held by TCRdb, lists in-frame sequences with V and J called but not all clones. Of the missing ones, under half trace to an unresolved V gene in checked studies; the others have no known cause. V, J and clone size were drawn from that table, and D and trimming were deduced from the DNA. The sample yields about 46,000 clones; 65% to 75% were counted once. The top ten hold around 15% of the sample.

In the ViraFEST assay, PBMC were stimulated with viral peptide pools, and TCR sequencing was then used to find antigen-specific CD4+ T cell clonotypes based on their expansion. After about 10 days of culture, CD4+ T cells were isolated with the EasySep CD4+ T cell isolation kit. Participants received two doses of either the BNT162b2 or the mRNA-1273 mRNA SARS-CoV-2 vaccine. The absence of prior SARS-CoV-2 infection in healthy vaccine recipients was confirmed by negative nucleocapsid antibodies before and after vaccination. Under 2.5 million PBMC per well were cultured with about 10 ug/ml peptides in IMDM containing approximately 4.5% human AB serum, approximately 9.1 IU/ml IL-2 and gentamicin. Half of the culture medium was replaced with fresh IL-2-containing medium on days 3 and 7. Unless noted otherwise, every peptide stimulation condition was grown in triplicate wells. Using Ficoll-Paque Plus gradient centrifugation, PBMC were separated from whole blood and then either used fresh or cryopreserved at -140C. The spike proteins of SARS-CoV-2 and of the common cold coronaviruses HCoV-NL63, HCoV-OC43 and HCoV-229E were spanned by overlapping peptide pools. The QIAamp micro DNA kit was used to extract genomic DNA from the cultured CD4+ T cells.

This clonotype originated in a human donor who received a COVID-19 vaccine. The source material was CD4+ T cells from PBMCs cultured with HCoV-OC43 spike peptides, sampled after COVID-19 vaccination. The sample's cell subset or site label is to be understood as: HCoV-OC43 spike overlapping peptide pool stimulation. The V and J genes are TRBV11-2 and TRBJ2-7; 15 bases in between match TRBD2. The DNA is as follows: TGTGCCAGCAGATACGGGACTAGCGGGAGGAACTACGAGCAGTACTTC. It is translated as CASRYGTSGRNYEQYF.